This T cell receptor (beta chain) was obtained from a study of cytomegalovirus exposure and HLA in healthy donors. Per the germline V gene, CDR1 is SGHNT and CDR2 is YENEEA. CDR3 length equals 16 residues. The germline V and J ends were trimmed by 6 bases and 6 bases, with 21 bases remaining between them. The primer mix had 60 Vbeta and 13 Jbeta primers. TCRdb's copy holds only in-frame clones and misses some; the assay was immunoSEQ multiplex PCR. The table records 150,000 to 200,000 clones, roughly four fifths of them present only once. Sample: PBMCs. This chain joins TRBV11-3 and TRBJ1-5, with D perhaps matching TRBD1 (5 bases). The sequence came from a young woman in good health and CMV-seropositive. The CDR3 coding sequence is TGTGCCAGCAGACCCTGCCGCCAAGGGGTCTTTCAGCCCCAGCATTTT. Protein product: CASRPCRQGVFQPQHF.